Listed below are T cell receptor beta chains from one sample, sequenced in a study of chemoradiotherapy in HPV16-positive cancers. Profiling relied on immunoSEQ multiplex PCR, and the TCRdb table lists in-frame clones only, not all of them. The data contain about 12,000 clones, 77% of them seen just once; the ten biggest clones take up approximately 0.96%. The sample was gathered from a patient who underwent chemoradiotherapy. The origin of the receptors is a human donor with HPV-associated anogenital cancer. Both conserved end residues are part of each CDR3. The order of the fields is D gene, V gene, clone size, J gene, CDR3 protein, CDR3 DNA. D genes are given only for firm matches. Some rows mark clone size as missing; the rest say once, few, many or name a class of expanded clone.

D: TRBD1; V: TRBV7-9; size: once; J: TRBJ2-7; CDR3: CASSLTGVGSLPSPYEQYF; DNA: TGTGCCAGCAGCTTAACAGGGGTGGGATCGCTTCCCTCGCCCTACGAGCAGTACTTC
D: TRBD1; V: TRBV4-3; size: .; J: TRBJ2-7; CDR3: CASSQGQDPYEQYF; DNA: TGCGCCAGCAGTCAAGGACAGGATCCCTACGAGCAGTACTTC
D: .; V: TRBV5-1; size: .; J: TRBJ1-1; CDR3: CASSFSAPGNTEAFF; DNA: TGCGCCAGCAGCTTCTCAGCACCGGGGAACACTGAAGCTTTCTTT
D: TRBD2; V: TRBV27; size: .; J: TRBJ2-3; CDR3: CASSAPPTSARFPTDTQYF; DNA: TGTGCCAGCAGTGCCCCCCCTACTAGCGCTAGGTTTCCCACAGATACGCAGTATTTT
D: TRBD1; V: TRBV11-2; size: .; J: TRBJ2-7; CDR3: CASSLDLRTGHSYEQYF; DNA: TGTGCCAGCAGCTTAGATCTGAGGACAGGGCACTCCTACGAGCAGTACTTC
D: TRBD2; V: TRBV6-1; size: .; J: TRBJ2-7; CDR3: CASSVASGAYEQYF; DNA: TGTGCCAGCAGTGTGGCTAGCGGGGCCTACGAGCAGTACTTC
D: TRBD1; V: TRBV27; size: .; J: TRBJ2-7; CDR3: CASRGGHYEQYF; DNA: TGTGCCAGCAGAGGGGGCCACTACGAGCAGTACTTC
D: TRBD2; V: TRBV7-6; size: .; J: TRBJ2-1; CDR3: CASSLEYSGGPYNEQFF; DNA: TGTGCCAGCAGCTTAGAGTATAGCGGGGGCCCCTACAATGAGCAGTTCTTC
D: .; V: TRBV21-1; size: .; J: TRBJ2-7; CDR3: CASSKTSGPTHPYEQYF; DNA: TGTGCCAGCAGCAAAACCTCTGGACCGACCCATCCCTACGAGCAGTACTTC
D: .; V: TRBV7-2; size: few; J: TRBJ1-3; CDR3: CASSLGNTIYF; DNA: TGTGCCAGCAGCCTTGGAAACACCATATATTTT
D: TRBD1; V: TRBV2; size: .; J: TRBJ1-5; CDR3: CASSVYGTGGQPQHF; DNA: TGTGCCAGCAGTGTTTACGGGACAGGGGGGCAGCCCCAGCATTTT
D: .; V: TRBV7-3; size: .; J: TRBJ2-7; CDR3: CASSPAGWNEQYF; DNA: TGTGCCAGCAGCCCGGCAGGGTGGAACGAGCAGTACTTC
D: TRBD2; V: TRBV10-3; size: .; J: TRBJ2-6; CDR3: CAISAGDSGANVLTF; DNA: TGTGCCATCAGCGCGGGGGACTCTGGGGCCAACGTCCTGACTTTC
D: TRBD1; V: TRBV13; size: .; J: TRBJ2-1; CDR3: CASSLDRGNGNEQFF; DNA: TGTGCCAGCAGCTTAGACAGGGGAAACGGCAATGAGCAGTTCTTC
D: .; V: TRBV18; size: .; J: TRBJ2-1; CDR3: CASSSVDEQFF; DNA: TGTGCCAGCTCCAGCGTGGATGAGCAGTTCTTC
D: TRBD2; V: TRBV5-1; size: .; J: TRBJ2-7; CDR3: CASSSIGGAGVFSYEQYF; DNA: TGCGCCAGCAGCTCGATAGGGGGAGCGGGGGTATTCTCCTACGAGCAGTACTTC
D: TRBD2; V: TRBV11-2; size: .; J: TRBJ2-1; CDR3: CASSLEVGLASYNEQFF; DNA: TGTGCCAGCAGCTTAGAGGTGGGACTAGCTAGTTACAATGAGCAGTTCTTC
D: .; V: TRBV30; size: .; J: TRBJ1-1; CDR3: CAWSAVTEAFF; DNA: TGTGCCTGGAGTGCGGTTACTGAAGCTTTCTTT
D: .; V: TRBV28; size: .; J: TRBJ2-7; CDR3: CASSTYGGYEQYF; DNA: TGTGCCAGCAGTACGTACGGAGGCTACGAGCAGTACTTC
D: .; V: TRBV10-3; size: .; J: TRBJ1-1; CDR3: CAISEPGSGWWMNTEAFF; DNA: TGTGCCATCAGTGAGCCAGGATCAGGGTGGTGGATGAACACTGAAGCTTTCTTT